Listed here are 20 T cell receptor beta chains from one sample, sequenced in a study of cytomegalovirus exposure and HLA in healthy donors. PCR used 60 Vbeta primers and 13 Jbeta primers. Measured with immunoSEQ multiplex PCR; TCRdb has only the in-frame clones, and not every one. Among approximately 140,000 clones, roughly four fifths were seen once, and the ten largest hold more than 2.5%. Sequencing input: PBMCs. The receptor source for this set is a man between 18 and 35 years old in good health and CMV-seropositive.

The chain has TRBV7-8 and TRBJ1-4, with TRBD1 as a possible D gene (6 bases). This CDR3 is 18 amino acids long. The V and J ends lost 1 base and 0 bases respectively, with 15 bases between them. The germline gives CDR1 SGHVS, CDR2 FQNEAQ. DNA of the CDR3: TGTGCCAGCAGCTTAGAAGTGAGAGGGGGTGCAACTAATGAAAAACTGTTTTTT. As protein: CASSLEVRGGATNEKLFF.

The chain uses TRBV5-6 and TRBJ2-7; maybe TRBD1 (6 bases). The V gene lost 2 bases and the J gene lost 2 bases, with 14 bases spanning the gap. The length of the CDR3 is 15 residues. Per the germline V gene, CDR1 is SGHDT and CDR2 is YYEEEE. Written as DNA, the CDR3 is TGTGCCAGCAGCTTTCGGGTGGGACAAACCTACGAGCAGTACTTC. Residues: CASSFRVGQTYEQYF. The full variable domain, rest sourced from reference TRBV5-6 and TRBJ2-7, is DAGVTQSPTHLIKTRGQQVTLRCSPKSGHDTVSWYQQALGQGPQFIFQYYEEEERQRGNFPDRFSGHQFPNYSSELNVNALLLGDSALYLCASSFRVGQTYEQYFGPGTRLTVT.

In its sample, this clone was seen a few times. The chain has TRBV4-1 and TRBJ1-1; weak D call: TRBD1 (6 bases). V shed 1 base and J shed 4 bases, with 13 bases lying between them. CDR1 and CDR2 (germline): MGHRA, YSYEKL. The CDR3 is 15 residues long. The CDR3 loop is CASSQVIGGSTEAFF. CDR3 in DNA: TGCGCCAGCAGCCAAGTTATAGGGGGTAGCACTGAAGCTTTCTTT.

This clone has just one count. The rearrangement joins TRBV2 to TRBJ2-1; D is perhaps TRBD2 (6 bases). The CDR3 has 13 amino acids. Germline assignment: CDR1 SNHLY and CDR2 FYNNEI. Trimming stripped 7 bases from V and 5 bases from J, with 12 bases between. For the CDR3, the DNA is TGTGCCAGCAAGGGTAGCGGAAACAATGAGCAGTTCTTC. Its protein product is CASKGSGNNEQFF.

This sequence joins TRBV10-2 and TRBJ2-7; 8 positions match TRBD2. The germline CDR1 and CDR2 sequences are WSHSY and SAAADI. The V and J ends lost 7 bases and 0 bases, in that order; junction bases with no gene match: 11. The CDR3 loop spans 16 amino acids. DNA for the CDR3: TGCGCCAGCACCTCCGGGGGGGCGGCCAGCTCCTACGAGCAGTACTTC. Translation: CASTSGGAASSYEQYF.

The chain is built from TRBV28 and TRBJ1-2; 8 positions agree with TRBD1. CDR3 length: 14 residues. J gave up 8 bases and V 4 bases, and 9 bases lay outside the gene matches. Germline V gene sequence: CDR1 MDHEN, CDR2 SYDVKM. In DNA, the CDR3 is TGTGCCAGCAGTTCTAGGACAGGGAGTGGCGGCTACACCTTC. This sequence encodes CASSSRTGSGGYTF.

This CDR3 reads CASSDPRLAGGVWNEQFF. CDR3 DNA: TGTGCCAGCAGTGACCCCAGACTAGCGGGAGGGGTCTGGAATGAGCAGTTCTTC. This chain joins TRBV6-4 and TRBJ2-1, with TRBD2 matching 14 bases. Germline values: CDR1 MRHNA, CDR2 SNTAGT. This CDR3 is 18 amino acids long. V lost 2 bases, J lost 7 bases, and 10 bases stayed unmatched.

This clone was observed a single time. V and J are TRBV11-2 and TRBJ2-5, with 8 nucleotides matching TRBD2. The trim removed 1 base at V and 1 base at J, leaving 14 bases unmatched. This CDR3 contains 19 residues. From germline, CDR1 is SGHAT and CDR2 FQNNGV. The CDR3 nucleotides read TGTGCCAGCAGCTTAGGTGGTCGTTGGGTAGCGGGGTTCCAAGAGACCCAGTACTTC. It yields the protein CASSLGGRWVAGFQETQYF.

V gene TRBV9 combines with J gene TRBJ2-2, with a possible D match to TRBD1 (5 bases). The CDR3 consists of 16 residues. Per the germline V gene, CDR1 is SGDLS and CDR2 is YYNGEE. Trimming left V 4 bases short and J 1 base short, with 14 bases between. DNA of the CDR3: TGTGCCAGCAGCTCCAGGACAAGGGGGAACACCGGGGAGCTGTTTTTT. Its translation: CASSSRTRGNTGELFF.

The chain couples TRBV2 to TRBJ2-5, with 7 bases identical to TRBD1. The DNA end is more similar to TRBJ2-7, so the J call may be wrong. The CDR3 contains 14 residues. Germline V gene lookup returns CDR1 SNHLY and CDR2 FYNNEI. In DNA form, the CDR3 reads TGTGCCAGCAGTGAAGTTCTCAGGGGGAACGAGCAGTACTTC. This codes for CASSEVLRGNEQYF.

This clone was recorded only once. The chain employs TRBV5-5 and TRBJ2-7, with D possibly being TRBD1 (5 bases). Germline CDR1 reads SGHKS; CDR2 reads YYEKEE (reference sequence). This CDR3 region has 14 residues. The V end lost 1 base, the J end lost 0 bases, and 8 bases lay between the germline ends. As DNA, the CDR3 is TGTGCCAGCAGCTTGAGGGGTAACTCCTACGAGCAGTACTTC. Translating it yields CASSLRGNSYEQYF.

The chain recombines TRBV7-9 with TRBJ1-5, with TRBD1 as a possible D gene (6 bases). This CDR3 spans 13 amino acids. V lost 4 bases and J lost 7, with 11 bases in between. The germline CDR1 and CDR2 sequences are SEHNR and FQNEAQ (reference sequence). As DNA, the CDR3 is TGTGCCAGCAGCTCCTACAGGGAGCAGCCCCAGCATTTT. Its protein product is CASSSYREQPQHF.

This clone occurred a few times. V gene TRBV7-9 combines with J gene TRBJ1-1; tentatively, D is TRBD1 (5 bases). Trimming removed 4 bases at V and 1 base at J, with 10 bases between. Germline CDR1 is SEHNR and CDR2 is FQNEAQ (reference sequence). The CDR3 is 14 amino acids. The CDR3 spells CASSYQGGNTEAFF. The CDR3, as DNA: TGTGCCAGCAGCTACCAGGGAGGGAACACTGAAGCTTTCTTT.

This chain joins TRBV4-1 and TRBJ2-7, with TRBD2 as a possible D gene (6 bases). Germline V gene sequence: CDR1 MGHRA, CDR2 YSYEKL. V was clipped by 0 bases and J by 0 bases, with 15 bases between them. This CDR3 region has 17 residues. The CDR3 DNA follows: TGCGCCAGCAGCCAAGATAGCTTCGTGGAGGGCTCCTACGAGCAGTACTTC. It encodes CASSQDSFVEGSYEQYF.

The V gene is TRBV28, the J gene TRBJ1-4, with D unresolved. This CDR3 has 16 amino acids. The germline V gene has CDR1 MDHEN and CDR2 SYDVKM. Trimming cost V 4 bases and J 8 bases, with 20 bases left between them. DNA for the CDR3: TGTGCCAGCAGTTCACCCCCCTCGAACGGGAGAGAAAAACTGTTTTTT. Translating it yields CASSSPPSNGREKLFF.

V gene TRBV28 combines with J gene TRBJ2-7; 8 positions match TRBD1. Trimming at V came to 5 bases and at J to 3 bases, leaving 6 bases not matched to a gene. CDR1 and CDR2 from the germline V gene are MDHEN and SYDVKM. CDR3 size: 14 residues. This CDR3 reads CASSTPTGDYEQYF. The CDR3 DNA is TGTGCCAGCAGTACCCCGACAGGGGACTACGAGCAGTACTTC.

Of note for this clone: The junction departs from the called germline gene at one end, perhaps through a read error. The J gene is TRBJ1-5, the V gene TRBV6-1, with D perhaps TRBD1 (5 bases). From germline, CDR1 is MNHNS and CDR2 SASEGT. This CDR3 has 17 residues. The CDR3: CASSELVGVSGNRPQHF. The CDR3 region has the DNA TGTGCCAGCAGTGAATTAGTAGGGGTATCTGGCAATCGGCCCCAGCATTTT.

V and J are TRBV2 and TRBJ2-1; TRBD2 agrees at 12 bases. CDR3 length equals 15 residues. Germline assignment: CDR1 SNHLY and CDR2 FYNNEI. Trimming removed 7 bases from V and 8 bases from J; junction bases left unmatched: 9. CDR3 sequence reads: CASNLAGGVDDEQFF. The CDR3, as DNA: TGTGCCAGCAATCTAGCGGGAGGGGTAGACGATGAGCAGTTCTTC. Combining the CDR3 with reference TRBV2 and TRBJ2-1 gives the whole variable domain EPEVTQTPSHQVTQMGQEVILRCVPISNHLYFYWYRQILGQKVEFLVSFYNNEISEKSEIFDDQFSVERPDGSNFTLKIRSTKLEDSAMYFCASNLAGGVDDEQFFGPGTRLTVL.

V is TRBV6-5 and J is TRBJ1-1; no clear D. V lost 2 bases and J lost 4, with 8 bases in between. Per the germline V gene, CDR1 is MNHEY and CDR2 is SVGAGI. The CDR3 spans 13 residues. CDR3 amino acids: CASSYVEATEAFF. The CDR3 DNA reads TGTGCCAGCAGTTACGTGGAGGCCACTGAAGCTTTCTTT.

This clone has a single count. The J gene is TRBJ1-1, the V gene TRBV6-6; 8 bases map to TRBD1. V lost 5 bases to trimming and J lost 10 bases; unmatched junction nucleotides: 3. The CDR3 consists of 11 residues. CDR1 MNHNY and CDR2 SVGAGI come from the germline V gene (reference sequence). The CDR3 DNA reads as TGTGCCAGCAGTCTAGGGACAGGAGCTTTCTTT. Residues: CASSLGTGAFF.